This T cell receptor beta chain emerged from a study of blood T cell repertoires in COVID-19 (dated by TCRdb to about 2020). With respect to the entire study: Samples covering the acute and convalescent phases of COVID-19 were provided by collaborators in the United States, Italy and Spain. The material from the prospective study consisted of cDNA or gDNA derived from T cells, B-cell-depleted T cells, or PBMCs. The dataset comprised deeply sampled blood TCRbeta repertoires from subjects exposed to, actively infected with, or recovered from COVID-19. A freely available public database, intended as a resource for researchers studying the immune response to SARS-CoV-2, is where the repertoires were released. Samples were obtained from the ongoing ImmuneRACE study (first 160 participants) and from some 1,300 subjects provided by 6 global collaborators. A de-identified subject ID, COVID-19 status, age in years and sex were almost always included in the sample metadata. Where available, HLA class I and class II types were obtained from metadata supplied by the sample provider rather than from assay-based typing.

The immunoSEQ Assay, a bias-controlled multiplex PCR, was used to amplify TCRbeta CDR3 regions from genomic DNA. The authors processed their data as follows. Nucleated cell counts per sample were estimated from amplification of reference gene primers within the assay. To quantify the absolute abundance of each unique TCRbeta CDR3 rearrangement, sequence reads were collapsed and filtered. Productive Simpson clonality was computed per sample as the square root of Simpson's diversity index over productive rearrangements. The clones in this table, taken by TCRdb from immuneACCESS, are in-frame only. Not every clone is retained; where verified, under half of the shortfall comes from an unresolved V gene, and the cause of the rest is unknown. The DNA was the basis for D and trimming; V, J and clone size are from that table. The sample contains nearly 200,000 clones, about 88% of them found a single time. The leading ten clones occupy 6.2% of the sample.

Via the germline V gene, CDR1 is SGHAT and CDR2 FQNNGV. Including cysteine and phenylalanine, the CDR3 has 14 amino acids. Only the CDR3 region is kept as DNA, spanning 42 bases read in frame from base 1. From V the trimming removes 3 bases and from J it removes 7 bases, while the gene matches leave 4 bases of the junction unaccounted for. The full study reports these points: The quantity of clinical and demographic metadata differed by source and by participant and was supplied without curation.

Regarding this clone: This clone's antigen is unknown. Nothing much larger sits one base from this clone, and base qualities are not available.

Another Seattle source contributed samples from volunteer blood donors who had recovered from COVID-19. The collaborating institutions used their own protocols to collect whole blood in K2EDTA tubes. For TCRbeta analysis, collaborator samples were shipped as frozen whole blood, as isolated PBMCs, or as DNA extracted from either sample type. The TCR sequence derives from a woman between 35 and 50 years old who had recovered from COVID-19. Sequenced material: peripheral blood. Rearrangement joined TRBV11-2 to TRBJ2-1; 9 bases in between match TRBD2. CDR3 region: CASSFSGSSNEQFF. The DNA sequence reads TGTGCCAGCAGCTTTAGCGGGAGCTCAAATGAGCAGTTCTTC. With the rest looked up from the reference TRBV11-2 and TRBJ2-1 genes rather than sequenced, the full variable domain is EAGVAQSPRYKIIEKRQSVAFWCNPISGHATLYWYQQILGQGPKLLIQFQNNGVVDDSQLPKDRFSAERLKGVDSTLKIQPAKLEDSAVYLCASSFSGSSNEQFFGPGTRLTVL.